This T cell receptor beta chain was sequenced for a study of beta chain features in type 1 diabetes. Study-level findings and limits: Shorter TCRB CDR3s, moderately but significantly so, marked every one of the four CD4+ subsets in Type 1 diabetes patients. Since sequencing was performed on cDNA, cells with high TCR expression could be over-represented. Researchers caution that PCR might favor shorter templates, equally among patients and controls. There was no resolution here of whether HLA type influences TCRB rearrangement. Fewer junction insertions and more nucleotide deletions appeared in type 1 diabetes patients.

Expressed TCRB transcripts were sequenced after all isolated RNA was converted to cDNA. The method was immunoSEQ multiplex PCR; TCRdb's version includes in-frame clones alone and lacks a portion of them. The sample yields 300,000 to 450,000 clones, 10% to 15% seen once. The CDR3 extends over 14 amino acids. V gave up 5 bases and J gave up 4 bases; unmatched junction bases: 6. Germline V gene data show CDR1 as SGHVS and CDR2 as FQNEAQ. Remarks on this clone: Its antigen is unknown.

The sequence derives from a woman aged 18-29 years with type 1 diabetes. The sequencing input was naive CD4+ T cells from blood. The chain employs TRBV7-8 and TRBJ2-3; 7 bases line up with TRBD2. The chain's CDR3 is CASSQRLAADTQYF. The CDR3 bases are TGTGCCAGCAGCCAAAGACTAGCTGCAGATACGCAGTATTTT. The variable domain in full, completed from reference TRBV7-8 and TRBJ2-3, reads GAGVSQSPRYKVAKRGQDVALRCDPISGHVSLFWYQQALGQGPEFLTYFQNEAQLDKSGLPSDRFFAERPEGSVSTLKIQRTQQEDSAVYLCASSQRLAADTQYFGPGTRLTVL.